The clone carrying this TCR beta chain was seen only once. The data stem from a study of blood T cell repertoires in COVID-19. For the study at large: Both acute and convalescent COVID-19 samples were obtained from the United States, Italy and Spain.

The V and J ends lost 3 bases and 3 bases respectively, with 9 bases between them. Germline CDR1 DFQATT, CDR2 SNEGSKA (reference sequence). This CDR3 has 12 amino acids. Participants reported their clinical history, and cohort assignment relied on those reports. Those designated as exposed participants met a COVID-19 case within 2 weeks before study entry. Per the study methods: By means of reference gene primer amplification, nucleated cell counts were estimated. Assay: immunoSEQ multiplex PCR; the TCRdb copy retains only in-frame clones and omits some. That table gives V, J and clone size, and the DNA gave D and trimming. The sample includes 120,000 to 150,000 clones, roughly 87% of them seen just once.

The sample was PBMCs or T cells enriched from blood (not recorded which). The chain has TRBV20-1 and TRBJ2-7; weak D call: TRBD1 (5 bases). This clonotype was obtained from a woman aged 40 to 50 who had been exposed to COVID-19. CDR3 region: CSASYTGYEQYF. In nucleotides, the CDR3 is TGCAGTGCTAGTTACACAGGCTACGAGCAGTACTTC.